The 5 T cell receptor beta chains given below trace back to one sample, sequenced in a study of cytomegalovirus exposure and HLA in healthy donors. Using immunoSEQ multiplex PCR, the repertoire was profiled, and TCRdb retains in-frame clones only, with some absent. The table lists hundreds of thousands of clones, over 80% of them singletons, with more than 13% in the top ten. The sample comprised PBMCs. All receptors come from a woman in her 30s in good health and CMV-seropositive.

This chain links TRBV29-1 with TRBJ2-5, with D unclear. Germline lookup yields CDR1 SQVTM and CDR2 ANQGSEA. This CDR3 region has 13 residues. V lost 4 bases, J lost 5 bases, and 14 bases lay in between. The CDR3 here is CSVVVILHETQYF. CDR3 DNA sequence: TGCAGCGTTGTCGTGATACTCCACGAGACCCAGTACTTC.

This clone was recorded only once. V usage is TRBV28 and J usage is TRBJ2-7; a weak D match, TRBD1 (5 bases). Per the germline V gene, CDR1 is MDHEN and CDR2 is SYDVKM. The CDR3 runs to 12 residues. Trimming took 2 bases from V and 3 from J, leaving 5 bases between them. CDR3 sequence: CASSLQGYEQYF. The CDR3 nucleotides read TGTGCCAGCAGTTTACAGGGCTACGAGCAGTACTTC.

DNA of the CDR3: TGCAGCGTTGAAACAGGGGGAAACTATGGCTACACCTTC. Amino acid sequence: CSVETGGNYGYTF. The J gene is TRBJ1-2, the V gene TRBV29-1; 8 bases line up with TRBD1. Germline assignment: CDR1 SQVTM and CDR2 ANQGSEA. The CDR3 is made up of 13 amino acids. After removal of 2 bases from V and 2 bases from J, the junction contained 1 base not matched to a gene.

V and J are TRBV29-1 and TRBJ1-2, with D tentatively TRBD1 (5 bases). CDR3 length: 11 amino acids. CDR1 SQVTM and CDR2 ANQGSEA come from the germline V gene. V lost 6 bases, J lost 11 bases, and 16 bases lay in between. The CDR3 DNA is TGCAGCGTCCCAGGGACGGGAGGTTACACCTTC. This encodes CSVPGTGGYTF. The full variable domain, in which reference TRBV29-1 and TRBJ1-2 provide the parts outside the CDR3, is SAVISQKPSRDICQRGTSLTIQCQVDSQVTMMFWYRQQPGQSLTLIATANQGSEATYESGFVIDKFPISRPNLTFSTLTVSNMSPEDSSIYLCSVPGTGGYTFGSGTRLTVV.

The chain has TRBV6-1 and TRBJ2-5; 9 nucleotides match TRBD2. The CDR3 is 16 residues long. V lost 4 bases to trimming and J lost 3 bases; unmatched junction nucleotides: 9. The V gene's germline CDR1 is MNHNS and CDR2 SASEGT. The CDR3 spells CASSASLAGIKETQYF. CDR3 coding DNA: TGTGCCAGCAGTGCCAGTCTAGCGGGAATCAAAGAGACCCAGTACTTC.